The T cell receptor beta chain under discussion was sequenced for a study of human T cells and chemical hapten exposure. In its sample, this clonotype was seen many times. Per germline, CDR1 PRHDT and CDR2 FYEKMQ (reference sequence). The V segment lost 5 bases and the J segment 3 bases; nucleotides outside the gene matches: 1. This CDR3 has 13 amino acids. One entry per CDR3 protein, called by TCRdb with MiXCR from the RACE reads. The top ten hold under 3% of the sample, which has about 380,000 distinct CDR3 sequences, roughly 4.8% seen once. Specified time point: patch test 1, 2 weeks after DPC sensitization. Treatment noted: therapeutic diphenylcyclopropenone sensitization with weekly scalp DPC.

This specimen was whole blood, taken in connection with sensitization to the hapten diphenylcyclopropenone (DPC). The chain uses TRBV13 and TRBJ2-1, with 7 bases fitting TRBD2. This TCR derives from a woman in her forties or fifties with alopecia areata. Some clones in this sample may be carry-over from other donors' samples. The CDR3 loop is CASSAGDYNEQFF. CDR3 DNA: TGTGCCAGCAGCGCGGGGGACTACAATGAGCAGTTCTTC. The full variable domain, its missing parts supplied by reference TRBV13 and TRBJ2-1, is AAGVIQSPRHLIKEKRETATLKCYPIPRHDTVYWYQQGPGQDPQFLISFYEKMQSDKGSIPDRFSAQQFSDYHSELNMSSLELGDSALYFCASSAGDYNEQFFGPGTRLTVL.